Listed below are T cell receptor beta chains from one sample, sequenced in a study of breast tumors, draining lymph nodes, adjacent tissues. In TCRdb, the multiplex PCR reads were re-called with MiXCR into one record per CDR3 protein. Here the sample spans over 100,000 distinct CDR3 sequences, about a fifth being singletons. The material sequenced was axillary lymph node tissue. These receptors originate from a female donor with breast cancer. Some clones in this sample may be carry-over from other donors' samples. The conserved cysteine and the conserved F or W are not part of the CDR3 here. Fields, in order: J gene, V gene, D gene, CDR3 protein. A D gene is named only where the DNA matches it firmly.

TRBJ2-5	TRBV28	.	ASSLSPETQY
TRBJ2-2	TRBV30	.	AWYMGGNTGELF
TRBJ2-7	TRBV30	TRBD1	ACSTQGFNEQY
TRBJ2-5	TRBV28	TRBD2	ASSTTSGTSALKETQY
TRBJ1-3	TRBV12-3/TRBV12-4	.	ASSLGGRLNTIY
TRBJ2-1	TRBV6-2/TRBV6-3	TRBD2	ASSSAGLGRRYEQF
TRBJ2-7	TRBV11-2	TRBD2	ASSLEASGSSYEQY
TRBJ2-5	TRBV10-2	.	ASSPAGYQETQY
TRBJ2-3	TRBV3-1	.	ASSEQYYTDTQY
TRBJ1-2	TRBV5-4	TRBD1	ATHSGTGGGGGYT
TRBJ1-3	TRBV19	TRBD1	ASSERTGHGNTIY